These T cell receptor beta chains were read from a single sample in a study of identical twins. TCRdb ran MiXCR on the 5' RACE reads and lists one entry per CDR3 protein. The sample has 1,800,000 or so distinct CDR3 sequences, more than 30% seen once. The sample consisted of cord blood. Receptor source: a newborn girl in good health. The CDR3 runs from the conserved cysteine through the conserved F or W. The order of the fields is V gene, clone size, D gene, J gene, CDR3 length, CDR3 DNA, CDR3 protein. A D gene is named only where the DNA matches it firmly. Not every row has a clone size; where given, it reads once, few, many or a size class.

v_gene: TRBV27; abundance: -; d_gene: -; j_gene: TRBJ2-3; len: 15; CDR3nt: TGTGCCAGCAGTTTGGCTACCGTGGCGACAGATACGCAGTATTTT; CDR3aa: CASSLATVATDTQYF
v_gene: TRBV24-1; abundance: -; d_gene: TRBD1; j_gene: TRBJ2-5; len: 12; CDR3nt: TGTGCCACCAGTGCAGGGGGAGAGACCCAGTACTTC; CDR3aa: CATSAGGETQYF
v_gene: TRBV20-1; abundance: once; d_gene: -; j_gene: TRBJ1-4; len: 14; CDR3nt: TGCAGTGCTAGGGCGGGGTCCTTTAATGAAAAACTGTTTTTT; CDR3aa: CSARAGSFNEKLFF
v_gene: TRBV18; abundance: few; d_gene: TRBD2; j_gene: TRBJ2-5; len: 16; CDR3nt: TGTGCCAGCTCACCACTGGCGGGGGGGCCAGAAGAGACCCAGTACTTC; CDR3aa: CASSPLAGGPEETQYF
v_gene: TRBV27; abundance: -; d_gene: -; j_gene: TRBJ1-5; len: 12; CDR3nt: TGTGCCAGCCGCAGGGGAAATCAGCCCCCGCATTTT; CDR3aa: CASRRGNQPPHF
v_gene: TRBV27; abundance: many; d_gene: -; j_gene: TRBJ2-1; len: 16; CDR3nt: TGTGCCAGCAGTCGACCGGCGGGACAGTTTAACAATGAGCAGTTCTTC; CDR3aa: CASSRPAGQFNNEQFF
v_gene: TRBV5-5; abundance: -; d_gene: -; j_gene: TRBJ2-1; len: 15; CDR3nt: TGTGCCAGCAGCGGTCAAACTAGCCTCCGGGATGAGCAGTTCTTC; CDR3aa: CASSGQTSLRDEQFF
v_gene: TRBV20-1; abundance: few; d_gene: -; j_gene: TRBJ2-5; len: 12; CDR3nt: TGCAGTGCTAGGCCAGGTGGAGAGACCCAGTACTTC; CDR3aa: CSARPGGETQYF
v_gene: TRBV3-1; abundance: few; d_gene: TRBD1; j_gene: TRBJ2-7; len: 17; CDR3nt: TGTGCCAGCAGCCAACTAGCCGGGACAGGACCCTACAATGAGCAGTACTTC; CDR3aa: CASSQLAGTGPYNEQYF
v_gene: TRBV3-1; abundance: many; d_gene: -; j_gene: TRBJ1-2; len: 12; CDR3nt: TGTGCCAGCAGCCAAGATGCCGTTGGCTACACCTTC; CDR3aa: CASSQDAVGYTF
v_gene: TRBV3-1; abundance: -; d_gene: -; j_gene: TRBJ2-7; len: 14; CDR3nt: TGTGCCGGCAGCCAAGGGGCCCTTTTCTACGAGCAGTACTTC; CDR3aa: CAGSQGALFYEQYF
v_gene: TRBV4-1; abundance: -; d_gene: TRBD2; j_gene: TRBJ2-1; len: 17; CDR3nt: TGCGCCAGCAGCCAGCTCGCCGGGACTAGCACGTACAATGAGCAGTTCTTC; CDR3aa: CASSQLAGTSTYNEQFF
v_gene: TRBV10-2; abundance: few; d_gene: TRBD2; j_gene: TRBJ2-2; len: 15; CDR3nt: TGCGCCAGCAGTGAGTCGGGACTAGCGCCCGGGGAGCTGTTTTTT; CDR3aa: CASSESGLAPGELFF
v_gene: TRBV2; abundance: few; d_gene: TRBD2; j_gene: TRBJ2-1; len: 12; CDR3nt: TGTGCCAGCGTGCGGGAGCGAGATGAGCAGTTCTTC; CDR3aa: CASVRERDEQFF
v_gene: TRBV28; abundance: many; d_gene: TRBD2; j_gene: TRBJ2-3; len: 15; CDR3nt: TGTGCCAGCAGTTTAACCGCGGGAGTTGCAGATACGCAGTATTTT; CDR3aa: CASSLTAGVADTQYF
v_gene: TRBV18; abundance: -; d_gene: TRBD1; j_gene: TRBJ2-7; len: 14; CDR3nt: TGTGCCAGCTCACCCCAAAGCGAGGGGGCCGAGCAGTACTTC; CDR3aa: CASSPQSEGAEQYF
v_gene: TRBV2; abundance: -; d_gene: -; j_gene: TRBJ2-3; len: 16; CDR3nt: TGTGCCAGCAGTGACTGGGCGGGATTAGGCACAGATACGCAGTATTTT; CDR3aa: CASSDWAGLGTDTQYF
v_gene: TRBV10-2; abundance: -; d_gene: -; j_gene: TRBJ2-7; len: 13; CDR3nt: TGCGCCAGCAGTGTTTTGACTCTCTACGAGCAGTACTTC; CDR3aa: CASSVLTLYEQYF
v_gene: TRBV27; abundance: -; d_gene: -; j_gene: TRBJ2-1; len: 15; CDR3nt: TGTGCCAGCAGTTTTTGGGGACTCCGTTACGATGAGCAGTTCTTC; CDR3aa: CASSFWGLRYDEQFF
v_gene: TRBV25-1; abundance: many; d_gene: TRBD1; j_gene: TRBJ1-4; len: 14; CDR3nt: TGTGCCAGCAGGCAGACAGGGGCGAATGAAAAACTGTTTTTT; CDR3aa: CASRQTGANEKLFF
v_gene: TRBV4-1; abundance: many; d_gene: -; j_gene: TRBJ1-1; len: 11; CDR3nt: TGTGCCAGCAGCCAAACAGGGGAAGCTTTCTTT; CDR3aa: CASSQTGEAFF